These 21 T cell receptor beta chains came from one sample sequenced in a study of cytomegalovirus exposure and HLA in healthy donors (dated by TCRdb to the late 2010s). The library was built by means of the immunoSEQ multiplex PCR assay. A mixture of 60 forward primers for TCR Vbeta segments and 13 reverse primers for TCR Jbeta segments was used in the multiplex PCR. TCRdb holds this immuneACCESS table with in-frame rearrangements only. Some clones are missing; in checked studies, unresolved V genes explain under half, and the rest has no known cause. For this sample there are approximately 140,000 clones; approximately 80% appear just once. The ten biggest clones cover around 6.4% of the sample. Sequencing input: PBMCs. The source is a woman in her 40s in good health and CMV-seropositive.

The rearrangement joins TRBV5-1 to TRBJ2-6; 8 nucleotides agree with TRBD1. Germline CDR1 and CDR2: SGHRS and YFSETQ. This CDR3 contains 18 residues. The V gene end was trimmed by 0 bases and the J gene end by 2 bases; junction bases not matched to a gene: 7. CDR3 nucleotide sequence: TGCGCCAGCAGCTTGGTTGCAGGGGGCTATCCTGGGGCCAACGTCCTGACTTTC. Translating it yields CASSLVAGGYPGANVLTF.

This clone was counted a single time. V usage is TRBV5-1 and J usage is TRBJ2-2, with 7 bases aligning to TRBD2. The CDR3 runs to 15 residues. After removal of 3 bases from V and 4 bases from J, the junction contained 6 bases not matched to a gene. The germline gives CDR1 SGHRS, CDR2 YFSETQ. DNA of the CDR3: TGCGCCAGCAGCTCCCCGGGGGGTTTCACCGGGGAGCTGTTTTTT. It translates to CASSSPGGFTGELFF.

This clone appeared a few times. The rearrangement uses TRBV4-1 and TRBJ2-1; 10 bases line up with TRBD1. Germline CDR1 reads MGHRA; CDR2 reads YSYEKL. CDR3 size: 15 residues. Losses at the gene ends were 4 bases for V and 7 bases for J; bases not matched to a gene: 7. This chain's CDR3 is CASSLDRGPGNEQFF. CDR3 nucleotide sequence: TGCGCCAGCAGCCTTGACAGGGGGCCTGGGAATGAGCAGTTCTTC.

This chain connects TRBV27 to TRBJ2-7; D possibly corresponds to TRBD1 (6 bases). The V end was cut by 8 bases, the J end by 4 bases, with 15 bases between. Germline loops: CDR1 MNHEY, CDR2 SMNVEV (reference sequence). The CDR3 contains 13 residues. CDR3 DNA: TGTGCCAGCCGGACAGTAAGGAATTACGAGCAGTACTTC. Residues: CASRTVRNYEQYF.

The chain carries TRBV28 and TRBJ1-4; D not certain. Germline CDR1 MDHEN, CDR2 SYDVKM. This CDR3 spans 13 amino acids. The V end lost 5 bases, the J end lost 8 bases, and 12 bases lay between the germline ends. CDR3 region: CASSEPGPEKLFF. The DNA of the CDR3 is TGTGCCAGCAGTGAACCGGGTCCGGAAAAACTGTTTTTT.

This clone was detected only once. The CDR3 DNA reads TGTGCTAGTGGACCACAGGGATCCGCAGATACGCAGTATTTT. Its protein is CASGPQGSADTQYF. The chain combines TRBV12-5 with TRBJ2-3; tentative D call: TRBD1 (6 bases). This CDR3 has 14 residues. The germline CDR1 and CDR2 sequences are LGHNT and FRNRAP. The V end lost 6 bases, the J end lost 4 bases, and 14 bases lay between the germline ends.

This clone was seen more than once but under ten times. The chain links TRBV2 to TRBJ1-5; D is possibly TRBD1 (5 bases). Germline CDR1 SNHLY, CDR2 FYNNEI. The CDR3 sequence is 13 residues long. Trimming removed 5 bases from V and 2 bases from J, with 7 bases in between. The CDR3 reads CASSQTGNQPQHF. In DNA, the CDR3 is TGTGCCAGCAGTCAGACAGGCAATCAGCCCCAGCATTTT.

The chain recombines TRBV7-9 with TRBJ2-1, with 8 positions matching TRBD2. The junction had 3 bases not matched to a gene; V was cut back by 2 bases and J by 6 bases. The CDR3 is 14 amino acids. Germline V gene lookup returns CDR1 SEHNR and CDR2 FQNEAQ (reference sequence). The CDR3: CASSLSTSGNEQFF. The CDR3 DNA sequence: TGTGCCAGCAGCTTAAGTACTAGCGGCAATGAGCAGTTCTTC. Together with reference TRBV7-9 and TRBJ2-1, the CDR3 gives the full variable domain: DTGVSQNPRHKITKRGQNVTFRCDPISEHNRLYWYRQTLGQGPEFLTYFQNEAQLEKSRLLSDRFSAERPKGSFSTLEIQRTEQGDSAMYLCASSLSTSGNEQFFGPGTRLTVL.

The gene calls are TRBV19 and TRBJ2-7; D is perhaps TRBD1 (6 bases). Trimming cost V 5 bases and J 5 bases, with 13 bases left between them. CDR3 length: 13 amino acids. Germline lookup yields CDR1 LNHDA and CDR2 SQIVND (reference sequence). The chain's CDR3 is CASSVQGLHEQYF. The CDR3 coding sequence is TGTGCCAGTAGTGTACAGGGTTTGCACGAGCAGTACTTC.

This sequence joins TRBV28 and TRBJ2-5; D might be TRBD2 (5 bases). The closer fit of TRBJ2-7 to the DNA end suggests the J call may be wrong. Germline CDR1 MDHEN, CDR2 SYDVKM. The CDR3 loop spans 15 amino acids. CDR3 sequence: CASSLYRGELGEQYF. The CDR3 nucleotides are TGTGCCAGCAGTTTATACCGTGGGGAGCTGGGCGAGCAGTACTTC.

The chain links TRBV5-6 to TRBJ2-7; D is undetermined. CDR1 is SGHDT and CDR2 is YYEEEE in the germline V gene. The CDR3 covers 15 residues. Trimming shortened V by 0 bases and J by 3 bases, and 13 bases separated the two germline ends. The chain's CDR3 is CASSLASGGGYEQYF. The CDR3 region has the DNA TGTGCCAGCAGCTTGGCTTCAGGTGGTGGCTACGAGCAGTACTTC.

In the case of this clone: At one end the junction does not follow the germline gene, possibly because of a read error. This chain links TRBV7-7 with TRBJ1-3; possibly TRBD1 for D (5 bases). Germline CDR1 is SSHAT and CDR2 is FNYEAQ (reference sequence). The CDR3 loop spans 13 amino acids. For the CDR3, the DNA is TGTGCTAGCAGCTTAGGGGCCGGAAACACCATATATTTT. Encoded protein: CASSLGAGNTIYF. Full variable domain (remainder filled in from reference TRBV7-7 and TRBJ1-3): GAGVSQSPRYKVTKRGQDVTLRCDPISSHATLYWYQQALGQGPEFLTYFNYEAQPDKSGLPSDRFSAERPEGSISTLTIQRTEQRDSAMYRCASSLGAGNTIYFGEGSWLTVV.

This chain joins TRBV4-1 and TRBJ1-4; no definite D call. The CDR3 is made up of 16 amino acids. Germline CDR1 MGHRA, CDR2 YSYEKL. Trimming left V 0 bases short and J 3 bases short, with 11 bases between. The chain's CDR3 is CASSQDDAGSNEKLFF. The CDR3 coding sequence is TGCGCCAGCAGCCAAGATGATGCGGGGTCTAATGAAAAACTGTTTTTT.

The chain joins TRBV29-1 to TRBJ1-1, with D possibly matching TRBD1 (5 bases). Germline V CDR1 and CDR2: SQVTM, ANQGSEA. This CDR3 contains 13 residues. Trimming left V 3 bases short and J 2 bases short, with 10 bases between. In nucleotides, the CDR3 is TGCAGCGTTGAGCCCAGGGTAAACACTGAAGCTTTCTTT. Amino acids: CSVEPRVNTEAFF.

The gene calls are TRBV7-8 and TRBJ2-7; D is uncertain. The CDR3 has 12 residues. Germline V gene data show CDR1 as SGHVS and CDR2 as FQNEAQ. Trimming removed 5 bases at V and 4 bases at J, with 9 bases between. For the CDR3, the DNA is TGTGCCAGCAGCCGCTACTCTTACGAGCAGTACTTC. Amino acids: CASSRYSYEQYF.

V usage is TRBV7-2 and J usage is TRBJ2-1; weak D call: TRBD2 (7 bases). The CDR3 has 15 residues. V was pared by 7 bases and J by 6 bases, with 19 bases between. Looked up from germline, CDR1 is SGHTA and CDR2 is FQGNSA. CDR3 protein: CASTQGGGPGNEQFF. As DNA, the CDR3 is TGTGCCAGCACTCAAGGGGGAGGGCCTGGCAATGAGCAGTTCTTC.

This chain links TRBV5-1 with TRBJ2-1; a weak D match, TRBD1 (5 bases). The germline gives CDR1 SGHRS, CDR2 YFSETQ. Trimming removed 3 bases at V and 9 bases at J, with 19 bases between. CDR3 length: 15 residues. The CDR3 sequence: CASSSGSFFRSEQFF. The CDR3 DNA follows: TGCGCCAGCAGCTCAGGGTCGTTTTTCCGTAGTGAGCAGTTCTTC.

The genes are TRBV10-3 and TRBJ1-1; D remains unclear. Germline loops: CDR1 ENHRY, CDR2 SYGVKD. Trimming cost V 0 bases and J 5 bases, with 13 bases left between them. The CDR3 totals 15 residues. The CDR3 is CAISESRSTITEAFF. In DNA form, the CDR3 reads TGTGCCATCAGTGAGTCGAGATCGACAATAACTGAAGCTTTCTTT.

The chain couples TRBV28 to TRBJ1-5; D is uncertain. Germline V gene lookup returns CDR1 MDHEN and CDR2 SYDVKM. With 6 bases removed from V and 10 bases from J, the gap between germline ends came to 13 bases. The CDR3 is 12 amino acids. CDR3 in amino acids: CASRRPQRPQHF. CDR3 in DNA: TGTGCCAGCAGGCGACCTCAGCGACCCCAGCATTTT.

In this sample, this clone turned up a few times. CDR3 nucleotides: TGTGCCAGCAGACGGACAGGGGCACCCACCGGGGAGCTGTTTTTT. It yields the protein CASRRTGAPTGELFF. This rearrangement joins TRBV7-6 to TRBJ2-2; the match to TRBD1 covers 9 bases. CDR1 and CDR2 (germline): SGHVS, FNYEAQ. V was clipped by 6 bases and J by 4 bases; unmatched bases: 6. The length of the CDR3 is 15 residues. The full variable domain, rest sourced from reference TRBV7-6 and TRBJ2-2, is GAGVSQSPRYKVTKRGQDVALRCDPISGHVSLYWYRQALGQGPEFLTYFNYEAQQDKSGLPNDRFSAERPEGSISTLTIQRTEQRDSAMYRCASRRTGAPTGELFFGEGSRLTVL.

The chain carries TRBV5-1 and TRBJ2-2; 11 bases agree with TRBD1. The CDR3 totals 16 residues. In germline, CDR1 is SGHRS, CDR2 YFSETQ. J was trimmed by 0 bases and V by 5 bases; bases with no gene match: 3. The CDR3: CASSWGQGANTGELFF. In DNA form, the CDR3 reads TGCGCCAGCAGTTGGGGACAGGGGGCGAACACCGGGGAGCTGTTTTTT.